The entry below describes one T cell receptor (beta chain). Antigen specificity is unknown. This entry comes from a study of T cells in Graves' hyperthyroidism and ophthalmopathy. This CDR3 region has 13 residues. V dropped 6 bases and J dropped 6 bases, with 15 bases sitting between them. Per germline, CDR1 DFQATT and CDR2 SNEGSKA (reference sequence). Using RNA transcripts as the source, TCR beta CDR3 regions were amplified. With the HTBI primer set, the TCR CDR3 went through a first round of RT-PCR. TCRdb called the multiplex PCR reads again in MiXCR, with one record for every CDR3 protein. The sample carries approximately 600,000 distinct CDR3 sequences, approximately 15% recorded once. Study results and limitations: Before onset, ophthalmopathy was predicted by the model a median about 6.2 months earlier.

The sequence was obtained from a woman aged 25 to 39 with Graves' hyperthyroidism that later progressed to Graves' ophthalmopathy. The sequenced sample was blood. The V call is TRBV20-1, the J call TRBJ2-1; no firm D call. CDR3: CSAPRAHFNEQFF. The CDR3 bases are TGCAGTGCCCCTAGGGCCCATTTCAATGAGCAGTTCTTC.